Given below is one TCR beta chain in context. Antigen specificity is unknown. Some clones are missing from TCRdb's copy, which holds only in-frame ones; the method was immunoSEQ multiplex PCR. Of roughly 2,000 clones listed, approximately 62% were seen once; the top ten hold 10% to 13%. The data were obtained in a study of T cell repertoires in ileal Crohn's disease. For the study at large: Biopsies of the neoterminal ileum at postoperative colonoscopy form M6 samples.

General study results and limits: Every patient over 26.8% clonality showed endoscopic recurrence.

The V segment lost 6 bases and the J segment 0 bases; nucleotides outside the gene matches: 5. This CDR3 region has 16 residues. CDR1 SNHLY and CDR2 FYNNEI come from the germline V gene. Described time point: neoterminal ileum biopsy at postoperative endoscopy, about 6 months after surgery. Eligibility required adulthood, ileal or ileocolonic Crohn's disease and indicated ileocolonic resection. The sequencing sample was made of ileal tissue. The TCR comes from an adult with Crohn's disease. This chain links TRBV2 with TRBJ2-6; 7 bases line up with TRBD1. In nucleotides, the CDR3 is TGTGCCAGCAGGCAGGGGGTGTCCTCTGGGGCCAACGTCCTGACTTTC. It specifies CASRQGVSSGANVLTF.